The entry that follows covers one TCR beta chain sequence. This clonotype came up many times. The antigen this receptor binds is unknown. There are no base qualities to consult, and no much larger clone falls within one base. This entry is derived from a study of naive and memory T cell subsets (dated by TCRdb to about 2017). The study in broad terms: The figure summarizing the skin biopsy and whole blood samples listed some 10 blood donors, 7 tuberculin skin test biopsies and 3 saline control biopsies. Usually PCR2 was run as a SYBR Green qPCR and stopped at a set threshold, although low-input samples could use end-point PCR (approximately 6 cycles) instead. As previously described, skin biopsies were taken from tuberculin skin test sites or from saline-injected control sites and processed for RNA extraction.

The paper's findings and limits, for the study overall: The paper did not give details of skin biopsy collection and RNA processing, instead referencing earlier studies for those details. The RNA-based method was acknowledged as potentially sensitive to TCR transcript changes with T cell activation and differentiation. Higher TCR numbers at tuberculin skin test sites were interpreted as T cell infiltration of a delayed type IV hypersensitivity reaction. TCR sequences were reportedly obtained from both types of skin biopsy, with many more TCRs found at tuberculin skin test sites.

In light of the paper, this sample's treatment or condition label describes: skin biopsy from PPD injection site in Mantoux-positive individual. The study described a robust, sensitive protocol for amplifying, sequencing and analyzing TCRs, using 3' ligation of a UMI-containing oligonucleotide to TCR cDNA. Tuberculin skin test biopsies came from sites injected with PPD in individuals with a positive Mantoux test. Total RNA was used without cell sorting and was treated with RQ1 DNase before reverse transcription, with a target input of about 1 to 1,100 ng. Skin biopsy and whole blood libraries were made to test pipeline robustness in samples where T cells form a minority population. Library preparation was by UMI-ligation and nested PCR. Four rounds of PCR, run with the SP2 primer together with nested alpha and beta constant region primers, were used to amplify the ligated cDNA. For the blood and skin samples, TCR RNA was reverse transcribed with SuperScript IV using primers for the alpha and beta constant regions. T4 RNA ligase 1 was used to ligate an oligonucleotide containing the Illumina SP2 primer and a UMI to the 3' end of the cDNA. To prevent hairpin formation, the 12-nucleotide UMI was made up of two random hexamers with an eight-base spacer between them. From the second PCR onward, TCR alpha and beta chain libraries were processed separately, and dual indexing was applied for multiplexing. After pooling, the indexed libraries were analyzed by capillary electrophoresis and sequenced on either an Illumina MiSeq or NextSeq. Libraries were spiked with PhiX DNA at roughly 4.5-7% so that base diversity was increased and cluster recognition was improved. As for the authors' bioinformatics: UMIs were extracted from read 2 by Demultiplexor and combined with the TCR sequence from read 1, and reads were split according to sample indices. Decombinator identified V and J genes and V-J junctions, assigning each TCR a five-part identifier including V and J deletions. Collapsinator relied on UMIs to correct both sequencing errors and PCR amplification heterogeneity, producing a UMI-based abundance for each TCR. CDR3Translator turned identifiers into nucleotide sequence, translated that sequence into amino acids, and pulled out CDR3 regions based on terminal motifs. Error-corrected alpha and beta TCR counts from blood and skin were compared after normalization to input RNA amount. TCRdb reprocessing: public reads trimmed at Q25 with fastp, clones called with MiXCR, in-frame beta chains kept. Each record represents a unique CDR3 protein, reported with the most common genes and DNA among its rows. The V and J calls were not made by the authors but by TCRdb's processing. Within this sample are some 15,000 distinct CDR3 sequences, with 5.2% of them counted one time only. In total, the top ten clones hold roughly 8% of the sample.

Sequencing was performed on skin, taken from a tuberculin skin test site. This sequence originates from an adult in good health.

The nucleotide sequence reads as follows: TGCAGTGCTGGCGGACAAACTAGCGGGGGGGCCGCAGATACGCAGTATTTT. Its protein product is CSAGGQTSGGAADTQYF. Recombination joined TRBV20-1 with TRBJ2-3; 13 of the junction bases match TRBD2. CDR1 and CDR2 are read off the germline V gene (reference sequence) as DFQATT and SNEGSKA. The CDR3 sequence holds 17 residues, the cysteine and phenylalanine included. Just CDR3 DNA is preserved here, 51 bases in frame from base 1. V has 5 bases trimmed and J has 4 bases trimmed; junction bases matching no gene number 12.